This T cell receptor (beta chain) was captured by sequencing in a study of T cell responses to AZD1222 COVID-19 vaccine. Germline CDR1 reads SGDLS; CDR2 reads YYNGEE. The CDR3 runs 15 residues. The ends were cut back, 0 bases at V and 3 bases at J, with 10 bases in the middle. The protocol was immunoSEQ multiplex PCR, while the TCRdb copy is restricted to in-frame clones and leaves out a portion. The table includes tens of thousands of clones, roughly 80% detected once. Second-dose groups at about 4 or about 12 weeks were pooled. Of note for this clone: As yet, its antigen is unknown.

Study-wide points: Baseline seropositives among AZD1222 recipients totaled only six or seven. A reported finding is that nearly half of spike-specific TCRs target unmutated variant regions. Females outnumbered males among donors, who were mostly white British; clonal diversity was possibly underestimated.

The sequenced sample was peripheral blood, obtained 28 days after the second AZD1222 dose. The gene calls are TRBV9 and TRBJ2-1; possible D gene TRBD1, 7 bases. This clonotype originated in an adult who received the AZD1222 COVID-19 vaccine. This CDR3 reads CASSVGRGDYNEQFF. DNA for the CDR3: TGTGCCAGCAGCGTAGGCAGGGGGGACTACAATGAGCAGTTCTTC.